This entry describes one T cell receptor beta chain. The antigen is not known. The data were taken from a study of siplizumab effects on memory and regulatory T cells. Study-wide findings and caveats: Apparently key alloresponse contributors, naive T cells also seemed more diverse than memory cells. Siplizumab, the agent tested, significantly reduced alloreactive sequences traceable to unstimulated CD4+ memory cells.

Sequencing used immunoSEQ multiplex PCR; TCRdb keeps in-frame clones, though not all of them. This sample yields 50,000 to 70,000 clones, of which roughly 96% are seen a single time; approximately 0.1% belongs to the top ten. V was clipped by 3 bases and J by 7 bases; unmatched bases: 10. CDR3 size: 15 residues. The germline V gene encodes CDR1 SGDLS and CDR2 YYNGEE. The sample comprised naive CD8+ T cells sorted from blood. This chain uses TRBV9 with TRBJ1-2, with TRBD1 identical over 9 bases. This clonotype was obtained from a human donor in good health. The CDR3 DNA follows: TGTGCCAGCAGCGAAACGGGACAGGGAAGCGTTGGCTACACCTTC. Protein: CASSETGQGSVGYTF. The full variable domain, its missing parts supplied by reference TRBV9 and TRBJ1-2, is DSGVTQTPKHLITATGQRVTLRCSPRSGDLSVYWYQQSLDQGLQFLIQYYNGEERAKGNILERFSAQQFPDLHSELNLSSLELGDSALYFCASSETGQGSVGYTFGSGTRLTVV.